The 29 T cell receptor beta chains below were found in one sample sequenced in a study of cytomegalovirus exposure and HLA in healthy donors. PCR used 60 Vbeta primers and 13 Jbeta primers. TCRdb's copy holds only in-frame clones and misses some; the assay was immunoSEQ multiplex PCR. The repertoire has about 87,000 clones, over 65% of them found once; the top ten carry about 20%. Input material: PBMCs. The receptors come from a man aged 30 to 39 in good health and CMV-seropositive.

This clone was observed a few times. The rearrangement uses TRBV13 and TRBJ1-6, with 7 bases that match TRBD1. The V gene end was trimmed by 5 bases and the J gene end by 6 bases; junction bases not matched to a gene: 4. The CDR3 is 14 residues long. Germline V gene lookup returns CDR1 PRHDT and CDR2 FYEKMQ (reference sequence). The CDR3 reads CASSLGQPNSPLHF. The CDR3 DNA sequence: TGTGCCAGCAGCCTGGGACAGCCTAATTCACCCCTCCACTTT.

The sample holds a few counts of this clone. This chain joins TRBV28 and TRBJ2-7; maybe TRBD1 (5 bases). The germline CDR1 and CDR2 sequences are MDHEN and SYDVKM. The length of the CDR3 is 13 residues. Trimming left V 6 bases short and J 2 bases short, with 11 bases between. CDR3 amino acids: CASRGLLAYEQYF. The CDR3 nucleotides read TGTGCCAGCAGGGGGCTTCTGGCCTACGAGCAGTACTTC.

J is TRBJ2-7 and V is TRBV9, with TRBD1 matching over 11 bases. Looked up from germline, CDR1 is SGDLS and CDR2 is YYNGEE. This CDR3 is 16 amino acids long. Unmatched junction bases numbered 6, after V lost 1 base and J lost 3 bases. The CDR3 reads CASSVSGTGGVYEQYF. The CDR3 nucleotides read TGTGCCAGCAGCGTATCCGGGACAGGGGGGGTCTACGAGCAGTACTTC.

The chain links TRBV28 to TRBJ1-5, with D unclear. Germline CDR1 reads MDHEN; CDR2 reads SYDVKM. This CDR3 region has 14 residues. V was clipped by 6 bases and J by 3 bases, with 12 bases between them. Here the CDR3 DNA reads TGTGCCAGCAGCCTCATTGACTACAATCAGCCCCAGCATTTT. Its translation: CASSLIDYNQPQHF.

The gene calls are TRBV6-1 and TRBJ1-5, with 7 bases fitting TRBD1. The CDR3 covers 14 residues. Losses at the gene ends were 3 bases for V and 7 bases for J; bases not matched to a gene: 6. Germline CDR1 and CDR2: MNHNS and SASEGT. This CDR3 is CASSDGTVKQPQHF. For the CDR3, the DNA is TGTGCCAGCAGTGACGGGACAGTCAAACAGCCCCAGCATTTT.

The chain carries TRBV6-5 and TRBJ1-2; 9 nucleotides agree with TRBD1. This CDR3 has 13 amino acids. The germline CDR1 and CDR2 sequences are MNHEY and SVGAGI. The V and J ends lost 5 bases and 7 bases, in that order; junction bases with no gene match: 5. The CDR3 nucleotides are TGTGCCAGCAGTCCACAGGGGGCGCCTGGCTACACCTTC. Translated: CASSPQGAPGYTF.

A few counts support this clone. This sequence joins TRBV10-3 and TRBJ2-7, with 9 positions matching TRBD1. J gave up 5 bases and V 5 bases, and 7 bases lay outside the gene matches. Germline CDR1 reads ENHRY; CDR2 reads SYGVKD. This CDR3 has 14 amino acids. CDR3 sequence (DNA): TGTGCCATCAGTCCCGGGACAGGGTACCACGAGCAGTACTTC. This sequence encodes CAISPGTGYHEQYF.

This rearrangement joins TRBV6-5 to TRBJ1-2; the D is unclear. This CDR3 is 11 amino acids long. Trimming removed 6 bases from V and 7 bases from J, with 9 bases in between. Looked up from germline, CDR1 is MNHEY and CDR2 is SVGAGI. The CDR3 loop reads CASREESGYTF. The CDR3, as DNA: TGTGCCAGCAGAGAAGAGAGTGGCTACACCTTC.

At least ten counts were recorded for this clone. J is TRBJ2-1 and V is TRBV10-2; TRBD2 agrees at 10 bases. The CDR3 is made up of 14 amino acids. The germline V gene has CDR1 WSHSY and CDR2 SAAADI. With V trimmed by 5 bases and J by 6 bases, 4 bases remained unmatched. The CDR3: CASSLLAGSNEQFF. The CDR3 DNA sequence: TGCGCCAGCAGTTTACTAGCGGGAAGCAATGAGCAGTTCTTC.

This clone was seen a handful of times. The chain has TRBV2 and TRBJ1-5; D ambiguous. The CDR3 has 15 amino acids. Trimming removed 1 base from V and 5 bases from J, with 12 bases in between. CDR1 is SNHLY, CDR2 FYNNEI, per germline. CDR3 coding DNA: TGTGCCAGCAGTGAAGGAGGGCGCCCGTATCAGCCCCAGCATTTT. Protein product: CASSEGGRPYQPQHF.

This clone was found many times. The CDR3 loop reads CASSSSGSSSYNEQFF. As DNA, the CDR3 is TGCGCCAGCAGCTCAAGCGGATCGAGCTCCTACAATGAGCAGTTCTTC. This sequence joins TRBV5-1 and TRBJ2-1; perhaps TRBD2 as D (5 bases). The CDR3 is made up of 16 amino acids. Germline CDR1 SGHRS, CDR2 YFSETQ. Between the trimmed V and J ends, which lost 3 bases and 0 bases, there was a span of 13 bases.

This clone was observed a few times. The chain has TRBV10-3 and TRBJ2-3, with TRBD2 matching 11 bases. The germline V gene encodes CDR1 ENHRY and CDR2 SYGVKD. With V trimmed by 6 bases and J by 2 bases, 4 bases remained unmatched. This CDR3 region has 15 residues. The CDR3 DNA follows: TGTGCCATCAGGGGGACTAGCGGTATCACAGATACGCAGTATTTT. It is translated as CAIRGTSGITDTQYF.

The chain couples TRBV28 to TRBJ2-2, with D uncertain. The germline gives CDR1 MDHEN, CDR2 SYDVKM. This CDR3 has 14 residues. V was pared by 1 base and J by 3 bases, with 6 bases between. CDR3 sequence: CASSLFVDTGELFF. DNA for the CDR3: TGTGCCAGCAGTTTATTCGTAGACACCGGGGAGCTGTTTTTT.

This clone showed up just a few times. The CDR3 loop reads CASSLLGPQTGSQHF. CDR3 DNA: TGCGCCAGCAGCTTATTGGGCCCCCAAACGGGGTCCCAGCATTTT. The genes are TRBV5-1 and TRBJ1-5; D gene unclear. Germline loops: CDR1 SGHRS, CDR2 YFSETQ. Trimming stripped 2 bases from V and 11 bases from J, with 20 bases between. CDR3 size: 15 residues.

With regard to this clone: The sample has other DNA sequences that encode this CDR3 too. CDR3 in amino acids: CAISNTRGTDTEAFF. CDR3 DNA sequence: TGTGCCATCAGTAATACCAGGGGCACGGACACTGAAGCTTTCTTT. V usage is TRBV10-3 and J usage is TRBJ1-1; tentatively, D is TRBD1 (6 bases). The CDR3 runs 15 residues. Germline CDR1 and CDR2: ENHRY and SYGVKD. The V end lost 5 bases, the J end lost 3 bases, and 16 bases lay between the germline ends.

Of note for this clone: Mismatch with germline at one junction end may stem from a read error. The rearrangement uses TRBV7-7 and TRBJ2-7; 8 bases are shared with TRBD1. CDR1 and CDR2 from the germline V gene are SSHAT and FNYEAQ (reference sequence). CDR3 length: 15 amino acids. This CDR3 is CASSSSRGPSYEQYF. CDR3 sequence (DNA): TGTGCTAGCAGCTCATCCAGGGGGCCGTCCTACGAGCAGTACTTC.

The V call is TRBV5-1, the J call TRBJ2-3, with unresolved D. V gave up 3 bases and J gave up 6 bases, with 8 bases separating them. Germline V gene lookup returns CDR1 SGHRS and CDR2 YFSETQ. This CDR3 spans 12 amino acids. The CDR3 loop is CASSSNLDTQYF. The DNA of the CDR3 is TGCGCCAGCAGCTCAAATTTGGATACGCAGTATTTT.

This clone was counted a few times. This rearrangement joins TRBV4-2 to TRBJ2-5; TRBD2 matches at 14 bases. V trimming: 4 bases; J trimming: 0 bases; junction bases outside the gene matches: 10. The CDR3 covers 19 residues. Germline CDR1 and CDR2: LGHNA and YNFKEQ. The CDR3 DNA follows: TGTGCCAGCAGCCCCCGACTAGCGGGGGGGTATGACGACCAAGAGACCCAGTACTTC. This sequence encodes CASSPRLAGGYDDQETQYF.

The V call is TRBV4-3, the J call TRBJ2-2, with no clear D. The V and J ends lost 1 base and 0 bases respectively, with 6 bases between them. Germline-derived CDR1 and CDR2 are LGHNA and YSLEER. The CDR3 has 15 amino acids. The CDR3 here is CASSQGTANTGELFF. Here the CDR3 DNA reads TGCGCCAGCAGCCAAGGTACAGCGAACACCGGGGAGCTGTTTTTT.

The V and J genes are TRBV5-1 and TRBJ1-5; weak D call: TRBD1 (5 bases). The CDR3 length is 17 residues. CDR1 and CDR2 (germline): SGHRS, YFSETQ. The ends were cut back, 4 bases at V and 6 bases at J, with 23 bases in the middle. CDR3 region: CASSNRQYHWSGQPQHF. The CDR3 coding sequence is TGCGCCAGCAGCAATAGACAGTACCATTGGAGTGGTCAGCCCCAGCATTTT. Filled out from reference TRBV5-1 and TRBJ1-5, the complete variable domain reads KAGVTQTPRYLIKTRGQQVTLSCSPISGHRSVSWYQQTPGQGLQFLFEYFSETQRNKGNFPGRFSGRQFSNSRSEMNVSTLELGDSALYLCASSNRQYHWSGQPQHFGDGTRLSIL.

In nucleotides, the CDR3 is TGCGCCAGCAGCCCGGGACTAGCGGGAGTCAGAGATACGCAGTATTTT. Translation: CASSPGLAGVRDTQYF. V is TRBV4-1 and J is TRBJ2-3, with TRBD2 matching 14 bases. With V trimmed by 4 bases and J by 5 bases, 5 bases remained unmatched. Germline CDR1 reads MGHRA; CDR2 reads YSYEKL. This CDR3 contains 16 residues.

In this sample, this clone turned up a few times. J is TRBJ2-1 and V is TRBV7-9; the D gene is possibly TRBD2 (5 bases). Trimming shortened V by 1 base and J by 7 bases, and 11 bases separated the two germline ends. Germline loops: CDR1 SEHNR, CDR2 FQNEAQ (reference sequence). CDR3 length equals 14 residues. CDR3 coding DNA: TGTGCCAGCAGCTTAGAAGTTAGCGTAAATGAGCAGTTCTTC. It translates to CASSLEVSVNEQFF.

The chain combines TRBV6-5 with TRBJ2-2; no definite D call. Germline V gene lookup returns CDR1 MNHEY and CDR2 SVGAGI. Trimming took 0 bases from V and 3 from J, leaving 8 bases between them. CDR3 length equals 15 residues. In DNA form, the CDR3 reads TGTGCCAGCAGTTACTCGATAGGAGACACCGGGGAGCTGTTTTTT. Translating it yields CASSYSIGDTGELFF.

The V and J genes are TRBV27 and TRBJ1-1, with D perhaps matching TRBD1 (5 bases). Trimming shortened V by 7 bases and J by 5 bases, and 14 bases separated the two germline ends. The CDR3 has 13 amino acids. Germline lookup yields CDR1 MNHEY and CDR2 SMNVEV (reference sequence). CDR3 nucleotide sequence: TGTGCCAGCAAATTTCAGGGCGAGACTGAAGCTTTCTTT. Its translation is CASKFQGETEAFF.

The chain carries TRBV7-2 and TRBJ1-2; no clear D gene. Germline-derived CDR1 and CDR2 are SGHTA and FQGNSA. With 0 bases removed from V and 1 base from J, the gap between germline ends came to 6 bases. CDR3 length: 14 amino acids. The DNA for the CDR3 is TGTGCCAGCAGCTTAGCTTTCCGTAACTATGGCTACACCTTC. Protein: CASSLAFRNYGYTF.

The CDR3 spells CASSLAGEQYF. CDR3 nucleotide sequence: TGTGCCAGCAGCTTAGCGGGAGAGCAGTACTTC. This rearrangement joins TRBV5-6 to TRBJ2-7, with TRBD2 matching over 7 bases. V lost 2 bases to trimming and J lost 7 bases; unmatched junction nucleotides: 0. Looked up from germline, CDR1 is SGHDT and CDR2 is YYEEEE. The CDR3 loop spans 11 amino acids.

In its sample, this clone was seen a few times. The chain is built from TRBV9 and TRBJ2-1; tentative D call: TRBD1 (5 bases). Germline CDR1 and CDR2: SGDLS and YYNGEE. V lost 3 bases and J lost 2, with 12 bases in between. CDR3 length: 15 amino acids. In nucleotides, the CDR3 is TGTGCCAGCAGCGCATCTGGGGCTCCCTACAATGAGCAGTTCTTC. Protein product: CASSASGAPYNEQFF.

This chain links TRBV5-6 with TRBJ2-7; TRBD2 agrees at 8 bases. In germline, CDR1 is SGHDT, CDR2 YYEEEE. The CDR3 extends over 16 amino acids. With 3 bases clipped from V and 5 bases from J, the junction kept 13 bases outside the gene matches. In DNA, the CDR3 is TGTGCCAGCAGCTCTCGGGAGGGGGGTCCCAACAACGAGCAGTACTTC. Protein sequence: CASSSREGGPNNEQYF.

The V gene is TRBV25-1, the J gene TRBJ2-2, with 7 nucleotides matching TRBD1. The junction had 5 bases not matched to a gene; V was cut back by 6 bases and J by 4 bases. The CDR3 is made up of 14 amino acids. The germline V gene has CDR1 MGHDK and CDR2 SYGVNS. The CDR3 bases are TGTGCCAGCAGCGCGGACAGGTCCACCGGGGAGCTGTTTTTT. As protein: CASSADRSTGELFF.